The 25 T cell receptor beta chains below were found in one sample sequenced in a study of blood T cell repertoires in COVID-19. This table comes from immunoSEQ multiplex PCR, and its TCRdb copy is limited to in-frame clones, with some not included. The repertoire consists of roughly 60,000 clones, with approximately 88% occurring once and the leading ten covering approximately 4%. The sequencing input was peripheral blood. Receptors originate from a human donor in a cohort sampled during active COVID-19.

V and J are TRBV6-5 and TRBJ1-5; D perhaps matches TRBD1 (5 bases). The V gene lost 0 bases and the J gene lost 8 bases, with 8 bases spanning the gap. The CDR3 is 13 residues long. Germline V CDR1 and CDR2: MNHEY, SVGAGI. CDR3 loop: CASSYSGQEPQHF. The CDR3, as DNA: TGTGCCAGCAGTTACTCGGGGCAGGAGCCCCAGCATTTT.

The J gene is TRBJ1-3, the V gene TRBV11-3; D is unclear. Germline CDR1 reads SGHNT; CDR2 reads YENEEA. Trimming took 1 base from V and 0 from J, leaving 16 bases between them. The CDR3 spans 18 residues. CDR3 DNA sequence: TGTGCCAGCAGCTTAGGTCGGGCAGGAGGAAGCTCTGGAAACACCATATATTTT. It translates to CASSLGRAGGSSGNTIYF.

This rearrangement joins TRBV7-3 to TRBJ2-2; the match to TRBD2 covers 11 bases. Trimming at V came to 3 bases and at J to 2 bases, leaving 5 bases not matched to a gene. Germline V gives CDR1 SGHTA, CDR2 FQGTGA. CDR3 length: 17 residues. CDR3 amino acids: CASSLGLAETNTGELFF. The CDR3 nucleotides are TGTGCCAGCAGCTTGGGACTAGCGGAGACCAACACCGGGGAGCTGTTTTTT.

This rearrangement joins TRBV19 to TRBJ2-3; no reliable D call. The germline gives CDR1 LNHDA, CDR2 SQIVND (reference sequence). V lost 0 bases and J lost 8, with 12 bases in between. CDR3 length: 14 amino acids. The CDR3: CASSIEGRSSTQYF. CDR3 coding DNA: TGTGCCAGTAGTATAGAGGGTCGGAGTTCTACGCAGTATTTT.

J is TRBJ1-2 and V is TRBV7-2, with 8 bases matching TRBD1. With 6 bases clipped from V and 4 bases from J, the junction kept 7 bases outside the gene matches. Germline V gene lookup returns CDR1 SGHTA and CDR2 FQGNSA. The CDR3 extends over 14 amino acids. CDR3 sequence: CASRLGQGSYGYTF. CDR3 DNA: TGTGCCAGCAGGCTCGGACAGGGATCCTATGGCTACACCTTC.

The rearrangement links TRBV7-6 to TRBJ1-4; D unclear. V lost 2 bases and J lost 5, with 12 bases in between. This CDR3 has 15 residues. Germline CDR1 and CDR2: SGHVS and FNYEAQ. CDR3 nucleotides: TGTGCCAGCAGCTTAATTGAGGGTTACAATGAAAAACTGTTTTTT. Residues: CASSLIEGYNEKLFF.

The rearrangement uses TRBV5-6 and TRBJ1-5; D remains ambiguous. The germline CDR1 and CDR2 sequences are SGHDT and YYEEEE. V gave up 1 base and J gave up 10 bases, with 15 bases separating them. The CDR3 extends over 14 amino acids. The CDR3 loop is CASSLSPRGHPQHF. CDR3 DNA: TGTGCCAGCAGCTTGTCCCCACGAGGCCATCCCCAGCATTTT.

CDR3 sequence reads: CASSRSQGWNEKLFF. The CDR3 DNA is TGTGCCAGCAGCCGGAGTCAAGGTTGGAATGAAAAACTGTTTTTT. The chain links TRBV2 to TRBJ1-4, with D hard to call. The CDR3 is 15 amino acids. V was trimmed by 6 bases and J by 5 bases, leaving 16 bases between them. Germline CDR1 and CDR2: SNHLY and FYNNEI.

The chain couples TRBV28 to TRBJ1-1, with 7 bases fitting TRBD1. V gave up 3 bases and J gave up 4 bases; unmatched junction bases: 2. The CDR3 covers 13 residues. Germline assignment: CDR1 MDHEN and CDR2 SYDVKM. CDR3 DNA: TGTGCCAGCAGTTTCAACAGGGGCACTGAAGCTTTCTTT. Amino acid sequence: CASSFNRGTEAFF.

The CDR3 loop reads CASSPEEREADTQYF. In DNA form, the CDR3 reads TGTGCCAGCAGCCCGGAGGAGCGGGAGGCGGATACGCAGTATTTT. The V gene is TRBV7-8, the J gene TRBJ2-3; 9 bases fit TRBD2. V dropped 5 bases and J dropped 6; count of bases not matched to a gene: 9. The germline V gene encodes CDR1 SGHVS and CDR2 FQNEAQ. This CDR3 has 15 residues.

The chain combines TRBV28 with TRBJ2-1, with 8 bases matching TRBD2. CDR3 length: 13 amino acids. Losses at the gene ends were 6 bases for V and 8 bases for J; bases not matched to a gene: 6. Germline CDR1 reads MDHEN; CDR2 reads SYDVKM. CDR3 loop: CASSPAGADEQFF. Here the CDR3 DNA reads TGTGCCAGCAGCCCAGCGGGGGCGGATGAGCAGTTCTTC. Full variable domain (missing parts from reference TRBV28 and TRBJ2-1): DVKVTQSSRYLVKRTGEKVFLECVQDMDHENMFWYRQDPGLGLRLIYFSYDVKMKEKGDIPEGYSVSREKKERFSLILESASTNQTSMYLCASSPAGADEQFFGPGTRLTVL.

This rearrangement joins TRBV30 to TRBJ2-1; 10 bases are shared with TRBD2. V lost 0 bases and J lost 6; bases outside the gene matches: 5. CDR1 is GTSNPN, CDR2 SVGIG, per germline (reference sequence). CDR3 length equals 15 residues. CDR3 residues: CAWSVGSGRINEQFF. CDR3 coding DNA: TGTGCCTGGAGTGTGGGTAGCGGGAGGATCAATGAGCAGTTCTTC.

The gene calls are TRBV27 and TRBJ2-2; possible D gene TRBD1, 8 bases. Germline V lookup: CDR1 MNHEY, CDR2 SMNVEV (reference sequence). Trimming cost V 2 bases and J 3 bases, with 10 bases left between them. CDR3 size: 15 residues. The CDR3 reads CASSLTGGDTGELFF. The CDR3 DNA follows: TGTGCCAGCAGTTTAACAGGGGGGGACACCGGGGAGCTGTTTTTT.

This rearrangement joins TRBV19 to TRBJ1-1; D remains ambiguous. The CDR3 is made up of 15 amino acids. Germline CDR1 reads LNHDA; CDR2 reads SQIVND (reference sequence). The V gene lost 0 bases and the J gene lost 0 bases, with 8 bases spanning the gap. The chain's CDR3 is CASSIDQIMNTEAFF. The CDR3, as DNA: TGTGCCAGTAGTATAGATCAGATCATGAACACTGAAGCTTTCTTT.

The chain is built from TRBV18 and TRBJ1-2; 9 bases are shared with TRBD1. The CDR3 has 14 residues. Germline CDR1 reads KGHSH; CDR2 reads LQKENI. V lost 4 bases and J lost 8; bases outside the gene matches: 8. The CDR3: CASSLLRQGEGYTF. CDR3 bases: TGTGCCAGCTCACTTCTCCGACAGGGGGAAGGCTACACCTTC.

The chain links TRBV9 to TRBJ1-5; maybe TRBD1 (5 bases). CDR1 is SGDLS, CDR2 YYNGEE, per germline. This CDR3 spans 14 amino acids. V shed 2 bases and J shed 0 bases, with 6 bases lying between them. In DNA, the CDR3 is TGTGCCAGCAGCGTTGACAGTAGCAATCAGCCCCAGCATTTT. As protein: CASSVDSSNQPQHF.

For the CDR3, the DNA is TGTGCCAGCAGTTTTAGTAGCGGGAGGGCCGCTGAGCAGTTCTTC. This encodes CASSFSSGRAAEQFF. This chain connects TRBV5-6 to TRBJ2-1; 11 bases are shared with TRBD2. V gave up 5 bases and J gave up 9 bases; unmatched junction bases: 10. Germline V gene lookup returns CDR1 SGHDT and CDR2 YYEEEE. This CDR3 is 15 amino acids long.

The chain recombines TRBV6-6 with TRBJ1-2; D might be TRBD1 (5 bases). Germline V CDR1 and CDR2: MNHNY, SVGAGI (reference sequence). The CDR3 runs to 13 residues. With 2 bases removed from V and 8 bases from J, the gap between germline ends came to 12 bases. CDR3 in amino acids: CASSYPRTFGYTF. DNA for the CDR3: TGTGCCAGCAGTTACCCGAGGACATTCGGCTACACCTTC.

The rearrangement uses TRBV25-1 and TRBJ2-1; 12 nucleotides align to TRBD2. Germline CDR1 reads MGHDK; CDR2 reads SYGVNS. With 7 bases clipped from V and 16 bases from J, the junction kept 11 bases outside the gene matches. The CDR3 contains 13 residues. CDR3 region: CASIGTSGSRGFF. In DNA form, the CDR3 reads TGTGCCAGCATAGGGACTAGCGGGTCCCGTGGATTCTTC.

The rearrangement uses TRBV19 and TRBJ2-3, with 7 bases lining up with TRBD2. Germline V gives CDR1 LNHDA, CDR2 SQIVND (reference sequence). Losses at the gene ends were 1 base for V and 3 bases for J; bases not matched to a gene: 1. The CDR3 is made up of 14 amino acids. CDR3 DNA sequence: TGTGCCAGTAGTATAGGGGGACTAACAGATACGCAGTATTTT. This encodes CASSIGGLTDTQYF.

The table lists this clone with a few counts. The chain links TRBV9 to TRBJ1-3; D is uncertain. The CDR3 is made up of 15 amino acids. CDR1 and CDR2 (germline): SGDLS, YYNGEE. The ends were cut back, 0 bases at V and 2 bases at J, with 9 bases in the middle. CDR3 protein: CASSVGKGAGNTIYF. DNA for the CDR3: TGTGCCAGCAGCGTAGGGAAGGGAGCTGGAAACACCATATATTTT.

The V gene is TRBV13, the J gene TRBJ2-5; 9 bases fit TRBD1. The V segment lost 6 bases and the J segment 2 bases; nucleotides outside the gene matches: 7. Germline V gives CDR1 PRHDT, CDR2 FYEKMQ (reference sequence). The CDR3 runs to 15 residues. CDR3 sequence reads: CASRQGGTGQETQYF. The CDR3 DNA sequence: TGTGCCAGCAGACAGGGGGGGACAGGGCAAGAGACCCAGTACTTC.

The chain uses TRBV27 and TRBJ1-1; maybe TRBD1 (6 bases). Per germline, CDR1 MNHEY and CDR2 SMNVEV (reference sequence). This CDR3 region has 13 residues. V lost 5 bases and J lost 4, with 11 bases in between. The CDR3 DNA is TGTGCCAGCAGTCACAGGGCTGGCACTGAAGCTTTCTTT. Translated, it gives CASSHRAGTEAFF.

The J gene is TRBJ2-3, the V gene TRBV9; TRBD1 might be the D (6 bases). This CDR3 is built from 15 residues. V was shortened by 2 bases and J by 4 bases, with 14 bases between the two germline ends. Germline V gene sequence: CDR1 SGDLS, CDR2 YYNGEE. The CDR3 here is CASSVRQVSPDTQYF. The CDR3 nucleotides are TGTGCCAGCAGCGTCCGACAGGTTTCCCCAGATACGCAGTATTTT.

This clone was seen once. The chain employs TRBV3-1 (or the pseudogene TRBV3-2) and TRBJ1-6; maybe TRBD1 (5 bases). Per the germline V gene, CDR1 is LGHDT and CDR2 is YNNKEL (reference sequence). CDR3 length: 16 amino acids. V was cut by 3 bases and J by 9 bases, with 18 bases left in between. CDR3 protein: CASSHRTHRGSSPLHF. The CDR3 DNA reads TGTGCCAGCAGCCACAGGACACATAGGGGAAGTTCACCCCTCCACTTT.